A selection of T cell receptor beta chains follows, all from one sample in a study of memory CD4+ T cells and cytomegalovirus serostatus. TCRdb's copy holds only in-frame clones and misses some; the assay was immunoSEQ multiplex PCR. The repertoire holds approximately 60,000 clones, with 70% to 85% as singletons. The sequenced sample consisted of memory CD4+ T cells from blood. The receptors were gathered from an adult in good health and CMV-seropositive. The conserved cysteine and the conserved F or W are not part of the CDR3 here. Each record gives: J gene, V gene, D gene, CDR3 protein. D genes are given only for firm matches.

TRBJ1-1 TRBV5-1 TRBD1 ASSAPSGQTVTEAF
TRBJ2-1 TRBV7-9 . ASSLAIGNEQF
TRBJ2-3 TRBV7-9 . ASSSITDTQY
TRBJ2-1 TRBV11-3 . ASSLILGGLSSYNEQF
TRBJ2-7 TRBV2 TRBD2 ASMNSGSSEQY
TRBJ2-7 TRBV4-2 TRBD1 ASSQDRDRVPYEQY
TRBJ1-5 TRBV6-1 . ASSEHPNQPQH
TRBJ1-1 TRBV7-2 . ASSLVGVRDGGAEAF
TRBJ1-3 TRBV30 . AWSLTGRSGNTIY
TRBJ2-2 TRBV7-9 TRBD1 ASSPPTGTEAGELF
TRBJ2-7 TRBV9 TRBD1 ASSVGSTGWVSEQY
TRBJ1-5 TRBV4-1 TRBD1 ASSQVWTGGNQPQH
TRBJ1-3 TRBV7-8 . ASSLERLSGNTIY
TRBJ2-2 TRBV6-5 . ASLGGPGELF
TRBJ2-2 TRBV11-3 . ASSRGPTGELF
TRBJ1-1 TRBV19 . ASSPRQVVGEAF
TRBJ2-4 TRBV10-2 TRBD1 ASSESNGRGAKNIQY
TRBJ2-5 TRBV5-1 . ASSSLELRETQY
TRBJ1-4 TRBV5-1 . ASSFPPPNEKLF
TRBJ2-3 TRBV28 TRBD2 ASSLSGGADYTDTQY
TRBJ1-2 TRBV5-4 TRBD1 ASSYKQGALSYGYT
TRBJ2-4 TRBV19 . ASSRTEGAKNIQY
TRBJ2-7 TRBV7-2 TRBD2 ASSQTAGGAYEQY
TRBJ2-1 TRBV27 . ASSRRAGNAHNEQF
TRBJ2-1 TRBV11-3 . ASSLRGTPYNEQF
TRBJ2-7 TRBV28 TRBD2 ASSLGTSGYYEQY
TRBJ2-5 TRBV5-1 TRBD1 ASSLDRGAGTQY
TRBJ2-2 TRBV28 . ASLRGGELF
TRBJ2-7 TRBV19 TRBD1 ASSTDQGAKEQY
TRBJ1-1 TRBV11-3 . ASSSAGPMNTEAF
TRBJ2-1 TRBV19 . ASSKTGGDEQF
TRBJ2-5 TRBV12-5 TRBD2 ASTSSGKETQY
TRBJ1-2 TRBV19 TRBD1 ASSMTGGSYGYT
TRBJ1-2 TRBV7-9 . ASSPVGLGNYGYT
TRBJ1-1 TRBV29-1 . SVPIWRGIDTEAF
TRBJ2-7 TRBV30 . ALDSQSTYEQY
TRBJ2-7 TRBV27 . ASSLSSAGGYPSEQY